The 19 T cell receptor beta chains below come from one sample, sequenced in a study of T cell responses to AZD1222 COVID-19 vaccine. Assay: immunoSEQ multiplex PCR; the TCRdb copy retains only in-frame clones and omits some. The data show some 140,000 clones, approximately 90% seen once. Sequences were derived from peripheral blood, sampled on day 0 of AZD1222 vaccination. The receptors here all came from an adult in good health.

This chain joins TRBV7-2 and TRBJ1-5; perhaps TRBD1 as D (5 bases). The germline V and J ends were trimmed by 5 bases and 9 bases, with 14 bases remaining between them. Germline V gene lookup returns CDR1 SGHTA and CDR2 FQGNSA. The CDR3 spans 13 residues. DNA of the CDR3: TGTGCCAGCAGCCCGGGGCGGGACCGGCCCCAGCATTTT. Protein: CASSPGRDRPQHF.

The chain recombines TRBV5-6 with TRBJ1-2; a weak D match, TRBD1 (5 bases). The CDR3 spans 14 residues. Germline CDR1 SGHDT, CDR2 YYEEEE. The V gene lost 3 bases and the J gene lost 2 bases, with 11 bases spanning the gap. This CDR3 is CASSSGLNNYGYTF. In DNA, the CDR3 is TGTGCCAGCAGCTCGGGACTGAACAACTATGGCTACACCTTC.

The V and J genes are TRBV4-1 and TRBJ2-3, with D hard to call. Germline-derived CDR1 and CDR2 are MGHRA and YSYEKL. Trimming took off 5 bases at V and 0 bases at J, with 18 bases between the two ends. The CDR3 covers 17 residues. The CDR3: CASSREGGGPSTDTQYF. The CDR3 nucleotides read TGCGCCAGCAGCAGAGAAGGTGGCGGACCTAGCACAGATACGCAGTATTTT.

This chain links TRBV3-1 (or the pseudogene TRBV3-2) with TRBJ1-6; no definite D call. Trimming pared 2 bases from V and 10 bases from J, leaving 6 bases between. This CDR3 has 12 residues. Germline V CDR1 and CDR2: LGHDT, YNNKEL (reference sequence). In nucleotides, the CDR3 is TGTGCCAGCAGCCAACGGGTGTCACCCCTCCACTTT. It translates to CASSQRVSPLHF.

Here the CDR3 reads CASRPWLADNEQFF. In DNA form, the CDR3 reads TGCGCCAGCCGCCCGTGGCTAGCGGACAATGAGCAGTTCTTC. The chain employs TRBV5-1 and TRBJ2-1; 7 bases line up with TRBD2. From germline, CDR1 is SGHRS and CDR2 YFSETQ. Trimming took 7 bases from V and 5 from J; bases not matched to a gene: 9. The CDR3 is 14 amino acids.

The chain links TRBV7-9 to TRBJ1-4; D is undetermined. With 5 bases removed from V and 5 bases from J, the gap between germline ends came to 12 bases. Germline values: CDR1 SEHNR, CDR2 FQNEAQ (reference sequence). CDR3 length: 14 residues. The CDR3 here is CASSPRQNNEKLFF. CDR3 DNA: TGTGCCAGCAGCCCCCGGCAGAACAATGAAAAACTGTTTTTT.

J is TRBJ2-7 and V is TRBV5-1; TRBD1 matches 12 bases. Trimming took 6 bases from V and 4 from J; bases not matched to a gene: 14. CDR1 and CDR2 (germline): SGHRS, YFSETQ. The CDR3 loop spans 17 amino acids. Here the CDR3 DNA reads TGCGCCAGCACCCCACGCCCGGGACAGGGGGCTATTTACGAGCAGTACTTC. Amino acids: CASTPRPGQGAIYEQYF.

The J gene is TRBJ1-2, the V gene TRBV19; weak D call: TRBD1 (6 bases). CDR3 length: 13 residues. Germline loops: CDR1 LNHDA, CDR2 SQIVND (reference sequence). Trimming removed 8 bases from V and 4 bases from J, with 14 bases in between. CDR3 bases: TGTGCCAGTTCTCAGGGGTTAACCTATGGCTACACCTTC. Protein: CASSQGLTYGYTF.

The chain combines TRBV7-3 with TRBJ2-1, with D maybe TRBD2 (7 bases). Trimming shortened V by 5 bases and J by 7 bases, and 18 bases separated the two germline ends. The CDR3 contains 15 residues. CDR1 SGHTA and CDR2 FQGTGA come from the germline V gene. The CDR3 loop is CASSPGGQNQNEQFF. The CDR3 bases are TGTGCCAGCAGCCCGGGGGGCCAAAATCAGAATGAGCAGTTCTTC.

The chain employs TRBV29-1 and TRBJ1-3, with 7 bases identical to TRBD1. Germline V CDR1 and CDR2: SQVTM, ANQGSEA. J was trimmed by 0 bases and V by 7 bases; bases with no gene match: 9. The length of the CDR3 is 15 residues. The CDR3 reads CSDTGQAYSGNTIYF. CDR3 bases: TGCAGCGACACCGGACAGGCTTACTCTGGAAACACCATATATTTT.

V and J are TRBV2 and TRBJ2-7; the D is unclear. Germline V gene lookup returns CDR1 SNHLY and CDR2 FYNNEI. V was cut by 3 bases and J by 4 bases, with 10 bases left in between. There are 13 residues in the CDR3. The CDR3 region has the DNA TGTGCCAGCAGTGAGGTGGGATTATACGAGCAGTACTTC. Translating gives CASSEVGLYEQYF.

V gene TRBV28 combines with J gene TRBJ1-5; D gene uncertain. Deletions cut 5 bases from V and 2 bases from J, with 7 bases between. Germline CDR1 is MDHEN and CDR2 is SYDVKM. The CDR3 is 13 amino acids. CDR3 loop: CASSLLGNQPQHF. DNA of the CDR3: TGTGCCAGCAGTCTACTGGGCAATCAGCCCCAGCATTTT.

The CDR3 sequence: CASSSFEKFTDTQYF. Written as DNA, the CDR3 is TGTGCCAGCAGTTCCTTTGAAAAATTCACAGATACGCAGTATTTT. The V call is TRBV6-2 or TRBV6-3, the J call TRBJ2-3; unclear D gene. The CDR3 length is 15 residues. Germline V gene data show CDR1 as MNHEY and CDR2 as SVGEGT. Trimming cost V 4 bases and J 2 bases, with 13 bases left between them.

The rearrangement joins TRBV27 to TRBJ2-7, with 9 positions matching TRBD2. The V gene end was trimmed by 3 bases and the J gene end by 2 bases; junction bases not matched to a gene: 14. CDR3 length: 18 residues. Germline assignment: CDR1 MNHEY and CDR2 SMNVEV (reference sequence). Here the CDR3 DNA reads TGTGCCAGCAGTTTCCTAACCGCCCAAGCGGGAGGACCCTACGAGCAGTACTTC. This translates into CASSFLTAQAGGPYEQYF.

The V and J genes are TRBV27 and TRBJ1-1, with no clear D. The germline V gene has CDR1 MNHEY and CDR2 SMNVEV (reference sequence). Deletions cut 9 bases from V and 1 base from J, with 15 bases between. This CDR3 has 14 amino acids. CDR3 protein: CASQRTGPNTEAFF. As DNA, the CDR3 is TGTGCCAGTCAAAGGACCGGGCCGAACACTGAAGCTTTCTTT.

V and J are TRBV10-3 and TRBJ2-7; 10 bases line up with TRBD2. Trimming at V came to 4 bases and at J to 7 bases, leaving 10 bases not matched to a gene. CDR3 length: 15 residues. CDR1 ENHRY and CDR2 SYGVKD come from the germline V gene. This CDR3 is CAISGRLAGAGEQYF. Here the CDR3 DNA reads TGTGCCATCAGTGGAAGGCTAGCGGGAGCTGGGGAGCAGTACTTC.

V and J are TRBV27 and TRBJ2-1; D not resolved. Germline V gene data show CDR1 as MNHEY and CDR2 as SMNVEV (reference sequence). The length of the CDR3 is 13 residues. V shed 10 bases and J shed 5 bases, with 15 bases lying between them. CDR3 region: CATSPGQDNEQFF. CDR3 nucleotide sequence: TGTGCCACCAGCCCCGGGCAGGACAATGAGCAGTTCTTC.

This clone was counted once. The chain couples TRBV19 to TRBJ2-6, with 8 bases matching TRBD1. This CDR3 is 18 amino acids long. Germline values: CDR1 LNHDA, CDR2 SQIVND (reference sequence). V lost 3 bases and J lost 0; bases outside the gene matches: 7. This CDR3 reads CASSIRTGIVSGANVLTF. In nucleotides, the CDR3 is TGTGCCAGTAGTATTCGGACAGGGATCGTCTCTGGGGCCAACGTCCTGACTTTC.

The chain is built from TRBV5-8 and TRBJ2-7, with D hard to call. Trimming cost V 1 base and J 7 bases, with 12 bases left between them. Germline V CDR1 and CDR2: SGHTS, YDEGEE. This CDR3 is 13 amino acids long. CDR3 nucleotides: TGTGCCAGCAGCTTGCGCGAGGTCGGGGAGCAGTACTTC. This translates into CASSLREVGEQYF.